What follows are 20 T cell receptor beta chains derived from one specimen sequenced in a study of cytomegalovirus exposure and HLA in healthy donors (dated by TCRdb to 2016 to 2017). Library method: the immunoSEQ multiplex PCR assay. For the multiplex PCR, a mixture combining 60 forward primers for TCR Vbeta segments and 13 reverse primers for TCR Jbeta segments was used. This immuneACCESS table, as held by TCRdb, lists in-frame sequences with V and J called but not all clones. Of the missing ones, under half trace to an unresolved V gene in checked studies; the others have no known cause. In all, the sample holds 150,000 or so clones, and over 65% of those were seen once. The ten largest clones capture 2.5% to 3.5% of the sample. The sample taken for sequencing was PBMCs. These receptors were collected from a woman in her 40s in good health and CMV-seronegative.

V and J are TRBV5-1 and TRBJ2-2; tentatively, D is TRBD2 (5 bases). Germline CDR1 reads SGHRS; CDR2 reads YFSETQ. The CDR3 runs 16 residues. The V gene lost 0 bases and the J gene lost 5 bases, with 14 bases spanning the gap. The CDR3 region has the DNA TGCGCCAGCAGCTTGGGTCCCCCCGGAGGTACCGGGGAGCTGTTTTTT. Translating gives CASSLGPPGGTGELFF.

CDR3 in DNA: TGTGCCAGTAGACTAGCGGGCAATGAGCAGTTCTTC. It translates to CASRLAGNEQFF. The V and J genes are TRBV27 and TRBJ2-1; TRBD2 agrees at 10 bases. CDR1 is MNHEY and CDR2 is SMNVEV in the germline V gene (reference sequence). The junction had 2 bases not matched to a gene; V was cut back by 9 bases and J by 6 bases. The CDR3 totals 12 residues.

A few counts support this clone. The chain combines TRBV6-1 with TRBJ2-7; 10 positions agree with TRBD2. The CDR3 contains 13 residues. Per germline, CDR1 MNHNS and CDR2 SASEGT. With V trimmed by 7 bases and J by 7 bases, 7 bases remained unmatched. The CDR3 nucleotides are TGTGCCAGCACGAGCGGGGGGGCGGTTGAGCAGTACTTC. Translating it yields CASTSGGAVEQYF.

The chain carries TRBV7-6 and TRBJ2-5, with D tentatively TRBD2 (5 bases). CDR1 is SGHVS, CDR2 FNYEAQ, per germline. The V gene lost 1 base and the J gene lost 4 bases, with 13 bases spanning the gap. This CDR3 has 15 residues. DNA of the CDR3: TGTGCCAGCAGCTTAGGAGCGGAGAGAGTAGAGACCCAGTACTTC. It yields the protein CASSLGAERVETQYF.

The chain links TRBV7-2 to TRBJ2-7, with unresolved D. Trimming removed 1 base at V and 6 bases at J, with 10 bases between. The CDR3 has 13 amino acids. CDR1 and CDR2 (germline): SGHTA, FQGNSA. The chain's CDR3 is CASSLEHTSEQYF. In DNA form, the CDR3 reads TGTGCCAGCAGCTTAGAACACACGTCCGAGCAGTACTTC.

CDR3 sequence: CASRAGTSSWETQYF. The DNA for the CDR3 is TGTGCCAGCAGAGCCGGGACTAGCTCTTGGGAGACCCAGTACTTC. This chain links TRBV6-5 with TRBJ2-5; 9 bases are shared with TRBD2. The length of the CDR3 is 15 residues. V shed 6 bases, J shed 5 bases, and the junction held 10 bases outside the gene matches. CDR1 and CDR2 from the germline V gene are MNHEY and SVGAGI.

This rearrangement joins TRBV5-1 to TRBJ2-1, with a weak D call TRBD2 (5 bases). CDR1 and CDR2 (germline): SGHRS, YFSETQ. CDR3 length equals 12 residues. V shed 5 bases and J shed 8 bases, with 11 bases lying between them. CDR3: CASSPTGDEQFF. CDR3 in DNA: TGCGCCAGCAGTCCTACCGGGGATGAGCAGTTCTTC.

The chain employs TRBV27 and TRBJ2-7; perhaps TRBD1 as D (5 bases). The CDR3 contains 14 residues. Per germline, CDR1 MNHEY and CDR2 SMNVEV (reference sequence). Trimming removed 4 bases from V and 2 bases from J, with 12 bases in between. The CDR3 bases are TGTGCCAGCAGTTATTCCAGGGTGACCTACGAGCAGTACTTC. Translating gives CASSYSRVTYEQYF.

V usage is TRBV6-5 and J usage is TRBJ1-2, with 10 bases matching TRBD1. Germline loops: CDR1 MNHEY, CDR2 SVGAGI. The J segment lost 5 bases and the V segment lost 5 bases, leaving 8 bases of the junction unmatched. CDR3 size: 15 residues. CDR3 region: CASSARDRGTYGYTF. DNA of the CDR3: TGTGCCAGCAGTGCCCGGGACAGGGGCACATATGGCTACACCTTC.

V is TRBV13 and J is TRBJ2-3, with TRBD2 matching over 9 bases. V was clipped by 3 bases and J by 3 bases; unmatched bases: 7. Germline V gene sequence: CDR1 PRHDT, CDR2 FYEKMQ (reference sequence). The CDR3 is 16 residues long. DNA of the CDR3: TGTGCCAGCAGCTTCACAGCGGGGGGACTAACAGATACGCAGTATTTT. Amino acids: CASSFTAGGLTDTQYF. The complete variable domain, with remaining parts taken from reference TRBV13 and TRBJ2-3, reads AAGVIQSPRHLIKEKRETATLKCYPIPRHDTVYWYQQGPGQDPQFLISFYEKMQSDKGSIPDRFSAQQFSDYHSELNMSSLELGDSALYFCASSFTAGGLTDTQYFGPGTRLTVL.

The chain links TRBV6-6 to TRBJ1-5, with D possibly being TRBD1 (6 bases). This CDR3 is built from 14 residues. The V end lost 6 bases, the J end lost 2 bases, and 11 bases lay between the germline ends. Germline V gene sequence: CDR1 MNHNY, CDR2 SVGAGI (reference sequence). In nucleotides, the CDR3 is TGTGCCAGCAGGGCAGGGGATGGCAATCAGCCCCAGCATTTT. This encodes CASRAGDGNQPQHF.

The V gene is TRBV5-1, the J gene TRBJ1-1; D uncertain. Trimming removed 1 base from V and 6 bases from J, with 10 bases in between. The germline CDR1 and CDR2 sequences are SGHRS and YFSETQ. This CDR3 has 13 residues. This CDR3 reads CASSLLSNSEAFF. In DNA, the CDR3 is TGCGCCAGCAGCTTGCTCTCCAACTCTGAAGCTTTCTTT.

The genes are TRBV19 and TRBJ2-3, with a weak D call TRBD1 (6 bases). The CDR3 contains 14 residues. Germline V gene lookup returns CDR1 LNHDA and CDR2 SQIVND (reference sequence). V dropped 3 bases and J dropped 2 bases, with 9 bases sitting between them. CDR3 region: CASSIGQTTDTQYF. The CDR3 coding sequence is TGTGCCAGTAGTATTGGACAGACCACAGATACGCAGTATTTT.

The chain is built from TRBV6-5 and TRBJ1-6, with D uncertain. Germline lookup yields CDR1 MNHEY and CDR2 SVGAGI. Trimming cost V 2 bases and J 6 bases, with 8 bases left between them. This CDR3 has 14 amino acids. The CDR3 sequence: CASSYGTGNSPLHF. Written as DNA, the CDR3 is TGTGCCAGCAGTTACGGCACGGGTAATTCACCCCTCCACTTT.

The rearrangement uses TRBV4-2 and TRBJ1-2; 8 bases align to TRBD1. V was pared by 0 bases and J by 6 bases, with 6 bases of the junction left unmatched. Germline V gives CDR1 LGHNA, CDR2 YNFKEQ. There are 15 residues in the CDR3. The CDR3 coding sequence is TGTGCCAGCAGCCAAGAACCCAGGGGGCTTGATGGCTACACCTTC. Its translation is CASSQEPRGLDGYTF.

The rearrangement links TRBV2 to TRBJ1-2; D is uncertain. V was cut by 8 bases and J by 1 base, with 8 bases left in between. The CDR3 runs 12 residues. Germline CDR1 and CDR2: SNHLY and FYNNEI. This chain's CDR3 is CASARLNYGYTF. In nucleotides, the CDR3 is TGTGCCAGCGCCCGACTTAACTATGGCTACACCTTC.

CDR3 protein: CASSRLTYEQYF. DNA of the CDR3: TGTGCCAGCAGCCGACTTACCTACGAGCAGTACTTC. The chain links TRBV7-9 to TRBJ2-7; D unclear. The germline gives CDR1 SEHNR, CDR2 FQNEAQ (reference sequence). This CDR3 has 12 residues. Trimming took 5 bases from V and 2 from J, leaving 7 bases between them.

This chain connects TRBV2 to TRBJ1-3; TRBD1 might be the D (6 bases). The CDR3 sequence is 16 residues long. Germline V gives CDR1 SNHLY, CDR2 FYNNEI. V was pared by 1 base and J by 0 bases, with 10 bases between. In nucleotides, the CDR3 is TGTGCCAGCAGTGAAGAGGGACAAATCTCTGGAAACACCATATATTTT. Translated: CASSEEGQISGNTIYF.

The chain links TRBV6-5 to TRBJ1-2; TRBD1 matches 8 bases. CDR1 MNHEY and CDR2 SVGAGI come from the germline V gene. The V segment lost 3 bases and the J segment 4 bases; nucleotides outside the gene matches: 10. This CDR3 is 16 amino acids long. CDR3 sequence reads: CASSYLGQGGVYGYTF. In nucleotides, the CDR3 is TGTGCCAGCAGTTATCTCGGACAGGGTGGCGTCTATGGCTACACCTTC.

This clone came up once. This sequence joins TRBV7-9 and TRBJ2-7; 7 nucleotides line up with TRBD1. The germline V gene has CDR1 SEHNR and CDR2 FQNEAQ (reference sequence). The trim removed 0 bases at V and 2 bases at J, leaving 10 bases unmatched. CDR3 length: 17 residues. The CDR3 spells CASSLATARDSPYEQYF. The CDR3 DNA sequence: TGTGCCAGCAGCTTAGCAACAGCAAGGGACAGTCCCTACGAGCAGTACTTC.